Shown below are 10 T cell receptor beta chains from a single sample sequenced in a study of blood T cell repertoires in COVID-19. The assay was immunoSEQ multiplex PCR, and TCRdb's table has in-frame clones only and misses some. There are about 110,000 clones in the sample; roughly four fifths occur only once, and about 17% lies in the top ten. Sequenced material: peripheral blood. The receptors stem from a woman aged 55-69 years with acute or convalescent COVID-19.

This chain's CDR3 is CSVGLQGHQPQHF. The CDR3 DNA reads TGCAGCGTTGGTTTACAGGGTCATCAGCCCCAGCATTTT. The chain recombines TRBV29-1 with TRBJ1-5; a possible D gene is TRBD1 (6 bases). Trimming removed 4 bases from V and 5 bases from J, with 12 bases in between. Germline CDR1 reads SQVTM; CDR2 reads ANQGSEA. The CDR3 sequence is 13 residues long.

V gene TRBV11-2 combines with J gene TRBJ2-7; 9 bases match TRBD2. The V gene end was trimmed by 5 bases and the J gene end by 8 bases; junction bases not matched to a gene: 13. Germline CDR1 is SGHAT and CDR2 is FQNNGV. The CDR3 length is 15 residues. CDR3 sequence: CASSLEAGGGLKQYF. The CDR3 nucleotides are TGTGCCAGCAGCCTCGAAGCGGGGGGCGGGTTGAAGCAGTACTTC. The variable domain in full, with the rest retrieved from reference TRBV11-2 and TRBJ2-7, is EAGVAQSPRYKIIEKRQSVAFWCNPISGHATLYWYQQILGQGPKLLIQFQNNGVVDDSQLPKDRFSAERLKGVDSTLKIQPAKLEDSAVYLCASSLEAGGGLKQYFGPGTRLTVT.

This chain connects TRBV28 to TRBJ1-4, with 12 bases matching TRBD1. The CDR3 sequence is 14 residues long. Germline V gene sequence: CDR1 MDHEN, CDR2 SYDVKM. The V gene end was trimmed by 6 bases and the J gene end by 12 bases; junction bases not matched to a gene: 8. CDR3 residues: CASRRDRGRVELFF. The CDR3 DNA is TGTGCCAGCAGGAGGGACAGGGGGCGCGTGGAACTGTTTTTT.

The chain carries TRBV7-9 and TRBJ1-4; D not certain. Germline CDR1 is SEHNR and CDR2 is FQNEAQ (reference sequence). The ends were cut back, 5 bases at V and 6 bases at J, with 7 bases in the middle. The CDR3 contains 12 residues. The CDR3 sequence is CASSPVDEKLFF. Written as DNA, the CDR3 is TGTGCCAGCAGCCCCGTTGATGAAAAACTGTTTTTT.

V is TRBV28 and J is TRBJ1-2, with TRBD1 matching 12 bases. Trimming at V came to 7 bases and at J to 4 bases, leaving 13 bases not matched to a gene. This CDR3 comprises 17 residues. The germline CDR1 and CDR2 sequences are MDHEN and SYDVKM. The CDR3 protein is CASKDLRGGQGAYGYTF. The CDR3 DNA follows: TGTGCCAGCAAGGATCTAAGGGGGGGACAGGGGGCCTATGGCTACACCTTC.

The chain has TRBV13 and TRBJ2-5, with TRBD1 identical over 7 bases. Trimming at V came to 0 bases and at J to 5 bases, leaving 18 bases not matched to a gene. Germline CDR1 and CDR2: PRHDT and FYEKMQ (reference sequence). The CDR3 consists of 19 residues. In nucleotides, the CDR3 is TGTGCCAGCAGCTTAGGCCGGAGTGAACCGGGACAGTTGATGGAGACCCAGTACTTC. Protein sequence: CASSLGRSEPGQLMETQYF.

This clone has only a few counts. The genes are TRBV7-6 and TRBJ1-2, with D maybe TRBD1 (6 bases). V was clipped by 5 bases and J by 4 bases, with 11 bases between them. Germline V lookup: CDR1 SGHVS, CDR2 FNYEAQ. This CDR3 has 13 residues. CDR3 DNA sequence: TGTGCCAGCAGCATGGCGGACAGCTATGGCTACACCTTC. Translation: CASSMADSYGYTF.

The chain recombines TRBV11-2 with TRBJ2-2; 15 bases match TRBD2. Germline loops: CDR1 SGHAT, CDR2 FQNNGV. There are 17 residues in the CDR3. With 5 bases clipped from V and 5 bases from J, the junction kept 6 bases outside the gene matches. CDR3 protein: CASSRTSGGAWTGELFF. CDR3 nucleotide sequence: TGTGCCAGCAGCCGGACTAGCGGGGGGGCCTGGACCGGGGAGCTGTTTTTT.

V usage is TRBV18 and J usage is TRBJ2-1, with 7 positions matching TRBD1. Unmatched junction bases numbered 5, after V lost 3 bases and J lost 0 bases. The CDR3 is made up of 16 amino acids. Germline CDR1 KGHSH, CDR2 LQKENI. The CDR3, as DNA: TGTGCCAGCTCACCGATACAGGGGACCTCCTACAATGAGCAGTTCTTC. Residues: CASSPIQGTSYNEQFF. The complete variable domain, with remaining parts taken from reference TRBV18 and TRBJ2-1, reads NAGVMQNPRHLVRRRGQEARLRCSPMKGHSHVYWYRQLPEEGLKFMVYLQKENIIDESGMPKERFSAEFPKEGPSILRIQQVVRGDSAAYFCASSPIQGTSYNEQFFGPGTRLTVL.

This chain connects TRBV30 to TRBJ2-2; D may be TRBD2 (7 bases). This CDR3 contains 15 residues. Germline CDR1 reads GTSNPN; CDR2 reads SVGIG (reference sequence). Trimming pared 2 bases from V and 4 bases from J, leaving 14 bases between. The CDR3 region has the DNA TGTGCCTGGAGTAGAGGGGGGGGCGCCACCGGGGAGCTGTTTTTT. This sequence encodes CAWSRGGGATGELFF. The full variable domain, with the rest looked up from reference TRBV30 and TRBJ2-2, is SQTIHQWPATLVQPVGSPLSLECTVEGTSNPNLYWYRQAAGRGLQLLFYSVGIGQISSEVPQNLSASRPQDRQFILSSKKLLLSDSGFYLCAWSRGGGATGELFFGEGSRLTVL.